This T cell receptor (beta chain) was obtained from a study of OX40 agonist ivuxolimab in advanced cancers. About the study: Partial responses occurred in three patients (one hepatocellular carcinoma, two cutaneous melanoma). General study findings and limits: There were also nonresponders showing low normalized T-cell clonal expansion. CD4+ T cells averaged fewer expanded clones than CD8+ T cells.

CDR1 MDHEN and CDR2 SYDVKM come from the germline V gene. CDR3 length: 14 amino acids. Deletions cut 5 bases from V and 8 bases from J, with 18 bases between. Individuals having autoimmune disease history or systemic immunosuppression were not enrolled. Some clones are missing from TCRdb's copy, which holds only in-frame ones; the method was immunoSEQ multiplex PCR. The sample yields 35,000 to 40,000 clones, around 89% seen once. Comment on this clone: Its antigen is as yet unknown.

The sequence came from an adult with an advanced solid tumor such as melanoma, head and neck, liver or kidney cancer. The rearrangement uses TRBV28 and TRBJ1-2; D is unclear. Material: CD4+ or CD8+ T cells sorted from blood, obtained in a trial of the OX40 agonist ivuxolimab. The DNA for the CDR3 is TGTGCCAGCAGTCCCTTAACAACGGCCAGGGGCTACACCTTC. Protein product: CASSPLTTARGYTF.